This T cell receptor (beta chain) was recorded in a study of neurological immune-mediated disorders. CDR3 length: 13 amino acids. Germline CDR1 SGDLS, CDR2 YYNGEE. V shed 2 bases and J 2 bases; nucleotides not matched to a gene: 0. Time point here: technical triplicate 1. TCRdb called the 5' RACE reads again in MiXCR, with one record for every CDR3 protein. The data hold some 38,000 distinct CDR3 sequences, with more than 9.5% observed a single time. The table lists this clonotype with many counts. The TCR was taken from a man in his fifties or sixties with HTLV-1-associated myelopathy (HAM/TSP). The chain couples TRBV9 to TRBJ1-2; 7 bases align to TRBD1. Sequences were obtained from PBMCs. This CDR3 is CASSVTGNYGYTF. Written as DNA, the CDR3 is TGTGCCAGCAGCGTGACAGGGAACTATGGCTACACCTTC.